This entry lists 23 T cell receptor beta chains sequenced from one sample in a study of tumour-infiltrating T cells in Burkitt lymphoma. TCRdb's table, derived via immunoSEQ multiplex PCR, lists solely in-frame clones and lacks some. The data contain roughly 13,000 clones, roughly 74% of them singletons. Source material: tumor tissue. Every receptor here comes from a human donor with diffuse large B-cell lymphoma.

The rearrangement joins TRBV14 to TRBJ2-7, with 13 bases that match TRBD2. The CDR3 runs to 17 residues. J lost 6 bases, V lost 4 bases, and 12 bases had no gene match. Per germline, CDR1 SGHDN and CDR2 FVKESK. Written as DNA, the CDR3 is TGTGCCAGCAGCCTTCAACCGGGACTAGCGGGATTGCTCGAGCAGTACTTC. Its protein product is CASSLQPGLAGLLEQYF.

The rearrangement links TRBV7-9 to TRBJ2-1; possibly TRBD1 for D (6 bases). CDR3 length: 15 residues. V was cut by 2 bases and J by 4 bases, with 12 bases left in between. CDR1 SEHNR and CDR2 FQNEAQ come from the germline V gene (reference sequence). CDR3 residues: CASSLLDQGYNEQFF. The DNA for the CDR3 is TGTGCCAGCAGCTTACTAGACCAGGGGTACAATGAGCAGTTCTTC.

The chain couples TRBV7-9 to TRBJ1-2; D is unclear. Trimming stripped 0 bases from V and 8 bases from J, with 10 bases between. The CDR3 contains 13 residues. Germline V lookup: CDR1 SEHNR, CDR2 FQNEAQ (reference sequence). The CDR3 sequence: CASSLARLWGYTF. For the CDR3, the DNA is TGTGCCAGCAGCTTAGCGAGATTGTGGGGCTACACCTTC.

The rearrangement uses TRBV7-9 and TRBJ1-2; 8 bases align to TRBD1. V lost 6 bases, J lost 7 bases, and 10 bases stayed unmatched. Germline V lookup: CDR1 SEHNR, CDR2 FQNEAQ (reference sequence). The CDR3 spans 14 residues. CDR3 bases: TGTGCCAGCAGACAAGGAGGACAGGGAACTGGCTACACCTTC. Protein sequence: CASRQGGQGTGYTF.

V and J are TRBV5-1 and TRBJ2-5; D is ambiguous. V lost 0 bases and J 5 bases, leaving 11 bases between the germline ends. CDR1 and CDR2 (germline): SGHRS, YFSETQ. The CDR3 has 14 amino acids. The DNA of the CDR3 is TGCGCCAGCAGCTTGGGGGCGCCTGGGGAGACCCAGTACTTC. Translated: CASSLGAPGETQYF.

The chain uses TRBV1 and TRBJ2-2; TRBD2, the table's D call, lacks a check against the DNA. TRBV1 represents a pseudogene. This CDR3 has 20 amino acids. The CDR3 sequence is CTSGSRTSGKDPSNTGELFF. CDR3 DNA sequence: TGCACCAGCGGATCCCGGACTAGCGGAAAAGACCCCTCGAACACCGGGGAGCTGTTTTTT.

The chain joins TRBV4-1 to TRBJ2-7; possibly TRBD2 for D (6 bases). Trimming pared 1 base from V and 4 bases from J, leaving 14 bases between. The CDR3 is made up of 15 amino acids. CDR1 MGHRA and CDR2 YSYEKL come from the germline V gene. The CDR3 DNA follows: TGCGCCAGCAGCCAAGCTAGCGACACGACTTACGAGCAGTACTTC. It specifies CASSQASDTTYEQYF.

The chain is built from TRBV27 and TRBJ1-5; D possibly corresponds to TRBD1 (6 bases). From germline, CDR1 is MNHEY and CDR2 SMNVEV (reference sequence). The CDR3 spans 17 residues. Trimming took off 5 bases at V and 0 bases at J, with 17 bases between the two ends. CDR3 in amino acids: CASSGARGTTSNQPQHF. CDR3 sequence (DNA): TGTGCCAGCAGTGGCGCGAGGGGGACTACTAGCAATCAGCCCCAGCATTTT.

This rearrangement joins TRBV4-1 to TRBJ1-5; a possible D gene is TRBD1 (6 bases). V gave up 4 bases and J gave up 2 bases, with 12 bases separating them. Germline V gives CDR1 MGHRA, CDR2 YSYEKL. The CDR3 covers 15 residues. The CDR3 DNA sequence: TGCGCCAGCAGCCTACAGGGAGGGGGCAATCAGCCCCAGCATTTT. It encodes CASSLQGGGNQPQHF.

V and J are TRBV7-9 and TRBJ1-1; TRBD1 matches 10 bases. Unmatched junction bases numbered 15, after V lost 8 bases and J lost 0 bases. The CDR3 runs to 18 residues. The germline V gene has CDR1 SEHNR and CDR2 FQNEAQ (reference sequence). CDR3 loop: CASGSYGGQGLMNTEAFF. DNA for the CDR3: TGTGCCAGCGGCTCCTATGGGGGACAGGGGTTAATGAACACTGAAGCTTTCTTT.

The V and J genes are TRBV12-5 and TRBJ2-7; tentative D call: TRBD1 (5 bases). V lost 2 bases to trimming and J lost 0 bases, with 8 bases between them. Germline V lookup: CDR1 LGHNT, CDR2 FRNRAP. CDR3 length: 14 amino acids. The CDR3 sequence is CASGLNTGSYEQYV. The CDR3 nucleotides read TGTGCTAGTGGTTTGAATACAGGCTCCTACGAGCAGTACGTC.

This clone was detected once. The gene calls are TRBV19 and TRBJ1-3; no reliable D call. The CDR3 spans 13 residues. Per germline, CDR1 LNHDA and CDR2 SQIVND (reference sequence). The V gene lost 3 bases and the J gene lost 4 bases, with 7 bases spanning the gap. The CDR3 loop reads CASSIGVGNTIYF. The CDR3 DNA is TGTGCCAGTAGTATCGGAGTGGGAAACACCATATATTTT.

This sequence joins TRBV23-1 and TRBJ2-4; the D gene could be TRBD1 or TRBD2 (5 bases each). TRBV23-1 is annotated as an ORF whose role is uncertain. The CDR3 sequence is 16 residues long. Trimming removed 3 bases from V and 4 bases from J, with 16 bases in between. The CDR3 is CASSHFGRGVKNIQYF. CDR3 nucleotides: TGCGCCAGCAGTCATTTCGGGCGAGGGGTGAAAAACATTCAGTACTTC.

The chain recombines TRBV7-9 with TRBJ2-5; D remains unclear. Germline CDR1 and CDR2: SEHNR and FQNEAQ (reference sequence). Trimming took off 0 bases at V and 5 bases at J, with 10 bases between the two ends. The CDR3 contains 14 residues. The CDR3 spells CASSLAEPAETQYF. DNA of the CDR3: TGTGCCAGCAGCTTAGCGGAGCCGGCTGAGACCCAGTACTTC. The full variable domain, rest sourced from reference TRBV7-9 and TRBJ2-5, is DTGVSQNPRHKITKRGQNVTFRCDPISEHNRLYWYRQTLGQGPEFLTYFQNEAQLEKSRLLSDRFSAERPKGSFSTLEIQRTEQGDSAMYLCASSLAEPAETQYFGPGTRLLVL.

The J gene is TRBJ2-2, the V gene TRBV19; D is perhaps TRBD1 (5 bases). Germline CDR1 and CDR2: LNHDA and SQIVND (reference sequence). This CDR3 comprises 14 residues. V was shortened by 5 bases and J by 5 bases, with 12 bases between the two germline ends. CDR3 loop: CASSATSGTGELFF. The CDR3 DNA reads TGTGCCAGTAGTGCTACCTCAGGGACCGGGGAGCTGTTTTTT. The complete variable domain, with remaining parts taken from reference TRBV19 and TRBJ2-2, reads DGGITQSPKYLFRKEGQNVTLSCEQNLNHDAMYWYRQDPGQGLRLIYYSQIVNDFQKGDIAEGYSVSREKKESFPLTVTSAQKNPTAFYLCASSATSGTGELFFGEGSRLTVL.

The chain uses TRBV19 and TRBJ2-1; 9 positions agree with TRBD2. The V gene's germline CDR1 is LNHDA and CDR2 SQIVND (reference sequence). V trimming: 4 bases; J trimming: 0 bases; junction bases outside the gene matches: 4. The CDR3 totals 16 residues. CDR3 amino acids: CASSKLAGRSYNEQFF. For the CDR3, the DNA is TGTGCCAGTAGTAAGCTAGCGGGACGCTCCTACAATGAGCAGTTCTTC.

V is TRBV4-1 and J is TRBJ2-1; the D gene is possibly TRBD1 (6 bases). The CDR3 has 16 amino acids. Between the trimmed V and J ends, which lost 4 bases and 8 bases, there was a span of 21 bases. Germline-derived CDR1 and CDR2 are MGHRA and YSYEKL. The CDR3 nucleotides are TGCGCCAGCAGCCCCCGGTCAGGGGTAGATTTCCATGAGCAGTTCTTC. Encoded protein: CASSPRSGVDFHEQFF.

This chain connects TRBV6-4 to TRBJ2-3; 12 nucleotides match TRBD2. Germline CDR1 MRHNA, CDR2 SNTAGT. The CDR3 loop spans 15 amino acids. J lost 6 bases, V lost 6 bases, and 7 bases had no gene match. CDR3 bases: TGTGCCAGCAGCCTTCGGACTAGCGGGAAGGATACGCAGTATTTT. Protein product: CASSLRTSGKDTQYF.

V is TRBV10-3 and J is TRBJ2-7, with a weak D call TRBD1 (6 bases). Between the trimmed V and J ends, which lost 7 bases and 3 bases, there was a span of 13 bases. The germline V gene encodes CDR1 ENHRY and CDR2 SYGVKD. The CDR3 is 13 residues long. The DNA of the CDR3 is TGTGCCATCAACCCGGGACAAGGCTACGAGCAGTACTTC. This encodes CAINPGQGYEQYF.

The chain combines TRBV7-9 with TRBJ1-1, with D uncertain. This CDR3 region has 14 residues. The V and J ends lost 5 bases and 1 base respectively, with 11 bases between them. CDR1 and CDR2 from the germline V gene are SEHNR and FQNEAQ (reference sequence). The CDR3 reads CASSNPLTNTEAFF. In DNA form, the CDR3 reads TGTGCCAGCAGCAATCCTCTTACGAACACTGAAGCTTTCTTT.

DNA for the CDR3: TGTGCCAGCAGTTTACTAGCGGGAGCCGATGAGCAGTTCTTC. Encoded protein: CASSLLAGADEQFF. This chain links TRBV28 with TRBJ2-1; 10 nucleotides line up with TRBD2. The CDR3 is 14 residues long. In germline, CDR1 is MDHEN, CDR2 SYDVKM. V shed 2 bases and J 8 bases; nucleotides not matched to a gene: 3.

CDR3 DNA: TGCAGCGTTGAAGTTAACCGGAATAACTATGGCTACACCTTC. This translates into CSVEVNRNNYGYTF. This rearrangement joins TRBV29-1 to TRBJ1-2; no firm D call. The V gene's germline CDR1 is SQVTM and CDR2 ANQGSEA. This CDR3 is built from 14 residues. V lost 1 base, J lost 1 base, and 10 bases lay in between.

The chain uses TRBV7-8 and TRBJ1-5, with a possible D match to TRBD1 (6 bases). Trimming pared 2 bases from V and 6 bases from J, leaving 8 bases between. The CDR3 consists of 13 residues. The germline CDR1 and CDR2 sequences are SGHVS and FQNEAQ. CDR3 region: CASSLTGFQPQHF. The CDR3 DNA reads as TGTGCCAGCAGCTTAACAGGGTTTCAGCCCCAGCATTTT.